This T cell receptor (beta chain) was sequenced during a study of cytomegalovirus exposure and HLA in healthy donors. Study-level background: Around 200 million T cells yielded 120 million or so unique TCR beta sequences, as an earlier analysis found.

Regarding the study as a whole: The authors enumerated 150 to 200 TCR beta chains as linked to cytomegalovirus.

Points on this clone: Its antigen is unknown.

This CDR3 has 14 amino acids. With 8 bases clipped from V and 2 bases from J, the junction kept 7 bases outside the gene matches. Germline CDR1 is MNHEY and CDR2 is SMNVEV (reference sequence). PCR used 60 Vbeta primers and 13 Jbeta primers. Some clones are missing from TCRdb's copy, which holds only in-frame ones; the method was immunoSEQ multiplex PCR. The sample table includes about 44,000 clones. The specimen was PBMCs. This chain uses TRBV27 with TRBJ2-5; 8 bases align to TRBD1. This receptor was obtained from a male donor in good health and CMV-seronegative. This CDR3 is CASRQDRVQETQYF. The CDR3 coding sequence is TGTGCCAGCCGCCAGGACAGGGTGCAAGAGACCCAGTACTTC.